This T cell receptor beta chain was profiled in a study of molecular identifiers for immune sequencing clone quantification. MiXCR, run by TCRdb on the PCR reads, gives a single entry per CDR3 protein. The sample yields about 630,000 distinct CDR3 sequences, approximately 24% seen once. This clonotype was recorded a few times. CDR1 is MNHEY and CDR2 is SVGAGI in the germline V gene. CDR3 size: 13 residues. With 8 bases clipped from V and 5 bases from J, the junction kept 3 bases outside the gene matches. Sample: naive CD8+ T cells from blood, with Jurkat cell RNA spiked in. The subset here: FACS-sorted CD8+CD4-CCR7+CD45RA+ naive T cells. The chain has TRBV6-5 and TRBJ2-5; 12 nucleotides match TRBD2. This receptor was obtained from a human donor in good health. Some libraries in this study had Jurkat cell RNA spiked in. DNA for the CDR3: TGTGCCAGCCAGGGACTAGCGGGTGAGACCCAGTACTTC. This translates into CASQGLAGETQYF.